The rows below give T cell receptor beta chains drawn from one sample of a study of response to subunit inactivated influenza vaccine. TCRdb recomputed calls from the RT-PCR reads with MiXCR, one row per CDR3 protein. The sample consists of about 650,000 distinct CDR3 sequences, 12% to 15% of them appearing once. The material sequenced was PBMCs from blood, taken less than 15 days before vaccination. These receptors were taken from a middle-aged man who received an inactivated influenza vaccine. Each CDR3 is given with its conserved first and last residue. The D gene is left open where the match is weak. Some rows have no size entry. The others give once, few or many, or a class for an expanded clone.

>TRBV27|.|TRBJ1-6|.
TGTGCCAGCAGTTTATCGGCGGGTTCCGATTCACCCCTCCACTTT
CASSLSAGSDSPLHF
>TRBV12-3/TRBV12-4|few|TRBJ1-1|.
TGTGCCACACTAGGGGGTACTGAAGCTTTCTTT
CATLGGTEAFF
>TRBV2|few|TRBJ2-2|.
TGTGCCAGCAGTGAAGCACAGAGACTCACCGGGGAGCTGTTTTTT
CASSEAQRLTGELFF
>TRBV6-2/TRBV6-3|few|TRBJ2-5|TRBD1
TGTGCCAGCAGTTATTCACAGGGGTTGGAGACCCAGTACTTC
CASSYSQGLETQYF
>TRBV18|few|TRBJ1-5|TRBD1
TGTGCCAGCTCACGGACAGGGGGATTCCAGCCCCAGCATTTT
CASSRTGGFQPQHF
>TRBV5-6|few|TRBJ2-2|TRBD1
TGTGCCAGCAGCTTCGACAGGGGCTTTGGCGGGGAGCTGTTTTTT
CASSFDRGFGGELFF
>TRBV5-1|few|TRBJ2-7|TRBD1
TGCGCCAGCAGCTTGGGGACAGGGAGAAACTACGAGCAGTACTTC
CASSLGTGRNYEQYF
>TRBV5-1|few|TRBJ2-3|.
TGCGCCAGCAGCAGCCTGGACTACACAGATACGCAGTATTTT
CASSSLDYTDTQYF
>TRBV7-9|.|TRBJ1-3|TRBD1
TGTGCCAGCAGCCGGGACAGTTTCTCTGGAAACACCATATATTTT
CASSRDSFSGNTIYF
>TRBV9|.|TRBJ2-1|TRBD2
TGTGCCAGCAGCGTAGTGGGTTCGGGGGGTGAGCAGTTCTTC
CASSVVGSGGEQFF
>TRBV27|.|TRBJ2-2|TRBD2
TGTGCCAGCAAAGACCTCGGACTAGTCGGTCCCGGGGAGCTGTTTTTT
CASKDLGLVGPGELFF
>TRBV27|few|TRBJ2-3|.
TGTGCCAGCAGTTTAGGACCCTTAGATACGCAGTATTTT
CASSLGPLDTQYF
>TRBV12-3/TRBV12-4|many|TRBJ2-1|.
TGTGCCAGCAGCCTAAGGGGGGGAAGGAGGAATGAGCAGTTCTTC
CASSLRGGRRNEQFF
>TRBV20-1|.|TRBJ2-7|TRBD2
TGCAGTGCTAGAGATTTATTTAGCGGGAGCTCCTACGAGCAGTACTTC
CSARDLFSGSSYEQYF
>TRBV7-8|many|TRBJ1-2|.
TGTGCCAGCAGCTTAGACAGGGTTCGGTATGGCTACACCTTC
CASSLDRVRYGYTF
>TRBV4-2|.|TRBJ2-7|.
TGTGCCAGCAGCCAAGTTACGGGAGAGAGCTCCTACGAGCAGTACTTC
CASSQVTGESSYEQYF
>TRBV5-6|many|TRBJ1-1|.
TGTGCCAGCAGCCTGTTCGGAATGAACACTGAAGCTTTCTTT
CASSLFGMNTEAFF
>TRBV18|.|TRBJ1-1|TRBD1
TGTGCCAGCTCACCACAACAGGGGAATTCGAACACTGAAGCTTTCTTT
CASSPQQGNSNTEAFF
>TRBV6-2/TRBV6-3|few|TRBJ1-5|.
TGTGCCAGCAGTTACGGATCGGGTGACACCAGCAATCAGCCCCAGCATTTT
CASSYGSGDTSNQPQHF
>TRBV28|.|TRBJ1-1|TRBD1
TGTGCCAGCAGTTTTCGCCGGACAGGGCAAGCTTTCTTT
CASSFRRTGQAFF
>TRBV6-5|.|TRBJ2-2|.
TGTGCCAGCAGTTACCGGGGGGCTGGCACCGGGGAGCTGTTTTTT
CASSYRGAGTGELFF
>TRBV6-5|many|TRBJ2-1|.
TGTGCCAGCAGTTACCCCGACATTACTGAGCAGTTCTTC
CASSYPDITEQFF